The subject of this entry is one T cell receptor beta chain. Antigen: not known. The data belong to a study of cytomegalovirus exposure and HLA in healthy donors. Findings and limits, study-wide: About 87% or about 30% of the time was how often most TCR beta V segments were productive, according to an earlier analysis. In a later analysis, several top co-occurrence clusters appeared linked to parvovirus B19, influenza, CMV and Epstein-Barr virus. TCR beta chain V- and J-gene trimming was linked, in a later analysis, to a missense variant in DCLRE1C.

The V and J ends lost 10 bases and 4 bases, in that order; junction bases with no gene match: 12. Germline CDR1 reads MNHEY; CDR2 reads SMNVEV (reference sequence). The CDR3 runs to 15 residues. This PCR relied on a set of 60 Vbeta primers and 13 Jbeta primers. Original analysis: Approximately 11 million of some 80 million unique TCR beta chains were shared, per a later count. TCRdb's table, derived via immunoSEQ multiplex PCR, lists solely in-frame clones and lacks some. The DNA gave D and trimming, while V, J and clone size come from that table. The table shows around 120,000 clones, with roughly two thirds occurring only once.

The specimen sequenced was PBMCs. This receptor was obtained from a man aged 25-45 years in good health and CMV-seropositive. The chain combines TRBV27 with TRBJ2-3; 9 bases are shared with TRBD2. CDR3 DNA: TGTGCCACTTCAAGAGCGGGAGGAGGGTCAGATACGCAGTATTTT. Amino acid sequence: CATSRAGGGSDTQYF.